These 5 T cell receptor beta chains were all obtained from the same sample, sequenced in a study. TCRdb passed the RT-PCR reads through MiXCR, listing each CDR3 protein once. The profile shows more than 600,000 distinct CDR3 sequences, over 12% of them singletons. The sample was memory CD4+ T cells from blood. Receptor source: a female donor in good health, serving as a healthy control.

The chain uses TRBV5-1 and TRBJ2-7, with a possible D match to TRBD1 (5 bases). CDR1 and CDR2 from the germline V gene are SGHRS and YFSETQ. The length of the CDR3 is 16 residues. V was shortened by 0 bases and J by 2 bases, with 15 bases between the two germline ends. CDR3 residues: CASSLASITGTYEQYF. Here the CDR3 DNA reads TGCGCCAGCAGCTTGGCCTCAATTACAGGAACCTACGAGCAGTACTTC.

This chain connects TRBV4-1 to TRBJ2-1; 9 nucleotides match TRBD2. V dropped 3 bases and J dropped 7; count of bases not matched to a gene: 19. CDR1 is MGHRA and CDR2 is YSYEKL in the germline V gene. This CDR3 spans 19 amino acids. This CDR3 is CASSQWYQRREGVVNEQFF. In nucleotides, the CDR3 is TGCGCCAGCAGCCAGTGGTATCAGAGGCGGGAGGGGGTGGTAAATGAGCAGTTCTTC.

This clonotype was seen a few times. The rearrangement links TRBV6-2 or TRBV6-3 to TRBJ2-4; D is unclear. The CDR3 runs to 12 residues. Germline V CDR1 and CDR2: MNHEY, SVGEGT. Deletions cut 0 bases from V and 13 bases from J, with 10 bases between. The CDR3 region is CASSYSGQQQYF. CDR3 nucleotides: TGTGCCAGCAGTTACTCTGGTCAGCAACAGTACTTC.

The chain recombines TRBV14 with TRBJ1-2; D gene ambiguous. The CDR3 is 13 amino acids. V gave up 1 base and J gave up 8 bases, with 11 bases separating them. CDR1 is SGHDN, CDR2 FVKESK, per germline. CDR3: CASSQVPVRGYTF. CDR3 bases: TGTGCCAGCAGCCAAGTTCCCGTTAGGGGCTACACCTTC.

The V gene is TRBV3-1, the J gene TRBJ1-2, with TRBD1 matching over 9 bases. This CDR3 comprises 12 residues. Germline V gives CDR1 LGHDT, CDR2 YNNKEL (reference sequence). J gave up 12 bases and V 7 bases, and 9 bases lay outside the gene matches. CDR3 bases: TGTGCCAGCACTTGGACAGGGGAAGGCCACACCTTC. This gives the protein CASTWTGEGHTF.